Below are 21 T cell receptor beta chains sequenced from a single sample in a study of blood T cell repertoires in COVID-19. Sequencing was performed with immunoSEQ multiplex PCR; in TCRdb, only in-frame clones are kept and a portion is missing. This table holds 150,000 to 200,000 clones, approximately 80% found once. Input material: peripheral blood. These receptors came from a woman aged 70-85 years with COVID-19, enrolled during active disease.

The chain couples TRBV10-2 to TRBJ2-5; TRBD1 agrees at 8 bases. The CDR3 is 14 amino acids. V lost 6 bases, J lost 1 base, and 4 bases stayed unmatched. Germline CDR1 reads WSHSY; CDR2 reads SAAADI. The CDR3 DNA sequence: TGCGCCAGCAGCCTGGGACAGGCCCAAGAGACCCAGTACTTC. Translating it yields CASSLGQAQETQYF.

The V call is TRBV7-2, the J call TRBJ1-6; 10 bases agree with TRBD1. This CDR3 region has 16 residues. CDR1 is SGHTA, CDR2 FQGNSA, per germline. V trimming: 4 bases; J trimming: 7 bases; junction bases outside the gene matches: 7. CDR3 nucleotides: TGTGCCAGCAGCTCCCCCCGGGACAGGGGCAATTCACCCCTCCACTTT. It encodes CASSSPRDRGNSPLHF.

The V gene is TRBV27, the J gene TRBJ2-1; perhaps TRBD2 as D (6 bases). Germline V gene sequence: CDR1 MNHEY, CDR2 SMNVEV (reference sequence). The V end was cut by 4 bases, the J end by 4 bases, with 11 bases between. The CDR3 extends over 14 amino acids. CDR3 nucleotide sequence: TGTGCCAGCAGTTCTCCGGGAGCATACAATGAGCAGTTCTTC. It specifies CASSSPGAYNEQFF.

About this clone: The junction departs from the called germline gene at one end, perhaps through a read error. Written as DNA, the CDR3 is TGTGCCAGCAGCCGATCTCTGACAGGGTATAACTACGGCTACACCTTC. It codes for CASSRSLTGYNYGYTF. The chain recombines TRBV6-6 with TRBJ1-2, with TRBD1 matching 7 bases. CDR1 MNHNY and CDR2 SVGAGI come from the germline V gene (reference sequence). The CDR3 loop spans 16 amino acids.

This clone was detected only a few times. The V and J genes are TRBV19 and TRBJ1-1; D gene unclear. Trimming stripped 10 bases from V and 1 base from J, with 22 bases between. Germline V gene sequence: CDR1 LNHDA, CDR2 SQIVND (reference sequence). The CDR3 consists of 16 residues. This chain's CDR3 is CATNFRPGRGNTEAFF. The CDR3 DNA follows: TGTGCCACTAACTTCCGGCCCGGGCGGGGGAACACTGAAGCTTTCTTT.

The rearrangement joins TRBV7-2 to TRBJ2-7; the D gene is possibly TRBD1 (6 bases). V was clipped by 0 bases and J by 4 bases, with 13 bases between them. Germline V gene lookup returns CDR1 SGHTA and CDR2 FQGNSA. This CDR3 spans 15 amino acids. CDR3 amino acids: CASSLAPGQTYEQYF. The CDR3 nucleotides are TGTGCCAGCAGCTTAGCCCCCGGACAGACTTACGAGCAGTACTTC. The whole variable domain, remainder taken from reference TRBV7-2 and TRBJ2-7, is GAGVSQSPSNKVTEKGKDVELRCDPISGHTALYWYRQSLGQGLEFLIYFQGNSAPDKSGLPSDRFSAERTGGSVSTLTIQRTQQEDSAVYLCASSLAPGQTYEQYFGPGTRLTVT.

CDR3: CAWSVKSAGYNSPLHF. CDR3 coding DNA: TGTGCCTGGAGTGTAAAAAGTGCAGGGTATAATTCACCCCTCCACTTT. The genes are TRBV30 and TRBJ1-6; D possibly corresponds to TRBD1 (5 bases). The germline V gene encodes CDR1 GTSNPN and CDR2 SVGIG (reference sequence). V was cut by 0 bases and J by 4 bases, with 13 bases left in between. This CDR3 contains 16 residues.

This clone came up a few times. The chain uses TRBV29-1 and TRBJ1-1; 10 bases fit TRBD1. The CDR3 totals 14 residues. With V trimmed by 7 bases and J by 6 bases, 11 bases remained unmatched. From germline, CDR1 is SQVTM and CDR2 ANQGSEA. In DNA form, the CDR3 reads TGCAGCGCGGTCCGGGACAGGGGCCTCTCTGAAGCTTTCTTT. It encodes CSAVRDRGLSEAFF.

The chain joins TRBV5-1 to TRBJ2-1; 9 bases agree with TRBD1. Trimming cost V 7 bases and J 8 bases; bases outside gene matches: 7. Germline assignment: CDR1 SGHRS and CDR2 YFSETQ. The CDR3 totals 13 residues. Here the CDR3 DNA reads TGCGCCAGCTGGTTGACAGGGGGAGATGAGCAGTTCTTC. Its translation is CASWLTGGDEQFF.

The gene calls are TRBV6-5 and TRBJ1-4; 7 bases are shared with TRBD1. The germline gives CDR1 MNHEY, CDR2 SVGAGI. Germline trimming cut 6 bases from V and 12 bases from J; bases unmatched to any gene: 13. CDR3 length equals 14 residues. The CDR3 protein is CASRDRAPRTELFF. CDR3 bases: TGTGCCAGCAGAGACAGGGCCCCTCGTACTGAACTGTTTTTT.

This chain connects TRBV4-2 to TRBJ1-6, with 10 bases aligning to TRBD1. CDR3 size: 18 residues. With 0 bases clipped from V and 8 bases from J, the junction kept 10 bases outside the gene matches. Per the germline V gene, CDR1 is LGHNA and CDR2 is YNFKEQ. CDR3 residues: CASSQDSQRGTGDSPLHF. The CDR3 nucleotides read TGTGCCAGCAGCCAAGATTCGCAGAGGGGGACAGGGGATTCACCCCTCCACTTT.

V is TRBV5-1 and J is TRBJ2-6; 9 nucleotides match TRBD1. Trimming removed 2 bases from V and 2 bases from J; junction bases left unmatched: 5. There are 17 residues in the CDR3. Germline V lookup: CDR1 SGHRS, CDR2 YFSETQ. This chain's CDR3 is CASSFGTGSTGANVLTF. CDR3 nucleotides: TGCGCCAGCAGCTTCGGGACAGGGTCCACTGGGGCCAACGTCCTGACTTTC.

The J gene is TRBJ1-2, the V gene TRBV18; D unresolved. There are 14 residues in the CDR3. Trimming stripped 3 bases from V and 4 bases from J, with 12 bases between. The germline V gene encodes CDR1 KGHSH and CDR2 LQKENI. This CDR3 reads CASSPPERAYGYTF. The CDR3, as DNA: TGTGCCAGCTCACCCCCTGAGAGGGCCTATGGCTACACCTTC.

The chain uses TRBV3-1 (or the pseudogene TRBV3-2) and TRBJ2-1; D possibly corresponds to TRBD1 (6 bases). The CDR3 runs 17 residues. Germline assignment: CDR1 LGHDT and CDR2 YNNKEL (reference sequence). V lost 4 bases and J 16 bases, leaving 32 bases between the germline ends. Here the CDR3 DNA reads TGTGCCAGCAGCCGAGACCGTGGATTTAACAGGGCCCCACACTACTTCTTC. This gives the protein CASSRDRGFNRAPHYFF.

V usage is TRBV29-1 and J usage is TRBJ2-1; TRBD2 aligns across 10 bases. CDR3 length: 15 amino acids. Unmatched junction bases numbered 8, after V lost 2 bases and J lost 7 bases. Germline V gene lookup returns CDR1 SQVTM and CDR2 ANQGSEA. The CDR3 bases are TGCAGCGTTGAACTAACTAGCGGGGCCGCAAATGAGCAGTTCTTC. Amino acids: CSVELTSGAANEQFF.

The table lists this clone with a few counts. This chain joins TRBV18 and TRBJ1-2; D might be TRBD1 (6 bases). Trimming took 3 bases from V and 2 from J, leaving 10 bases between them. CDR1 and CDR2 from the germline V gene are KGHSH and LQKENI. This CDR3 is 14 amino acids long. This CDR3 reads CASSPSRGNYGYTF. Written as DNA, the CDR3 is TGTGCCAGCTCACCCAGCAGGGGAAACTATGGCTACACCTTC.

The chain employs TRBV6-1 and TRBJ2-5; D is uncertain. Trimming took off 2 bases at V and 5 bases at J, with 9 bases between the two ends. Germline CDR1 MNHNS, CDR2 SASEGT. The CDR3 totals 13 residues. Here the CDR3 reads CASSEPVGETQYF. CDR3 sequence (DNA): TGTGCCAGCAGTGAACCGGTCGGGGAGACCCAGTACTTC.

V is TRBV7-2 and J is TRBJ2-7, with 13 bases identical to TRBD2. This CDR3 is built from 16 residues. After removal of 5 bases from V and 3 bases from J, the junction contained 7 bases not matched to a gene. The V gene's germline CDR1 is SGHTA and CDR2 FQGNSA. The CDR3 loop reads CASSVTSGGLVYEQYV. CDR3 in DNA: TGTGCCAGCAGCGTGACTAGCGGGGGGCTTGTCTACGAGCAGTACGTC.

The gene calls are TRBV28 and TRBJ2-1; TRBD1 aligns across 7 bases. The CDR3 runs 12 residues. Germline loops: CDR1 MDHEN, CDR2 SYDVKM. Trimming took 5 bases from V and 15 from J; bases not matched to a gene: 10. Here the CDR3 reads CASSLRTGRVFF. CDR3 coding DNA: TGTGCCAGCAGTCTCAGGACAGGCCGGGTGTTCTTC.

J is TRBJ2-1 and V is TRBV4-1; D not resolved. Germline V CDR1 and CDR2: MGHRA, YSYEKL. V lost 4 bases and J 6 bases, leaving 13 bases between the germline ends. The CDR3 contains 14 residues. CDR3 sequence: CASSPVGRRNEQFF. In DNA, the CDR3 is TGCGCCAGCAGCCCCGTTGGGCGCCGCAATGAGCAGTTCTTC.

The V call is TRBV7-6, the J call TRBJ2-7, with TRBD1 identical over 7 bases. CDR1 is SGHVS, CDR2 FNYEAQ, per germline. The CDR3 runs to 14 residues. V shed 5 bases, J shed 2 bases, and the junction held 6 bases outside the gene matches. The CDR3 coding sequence is TGTGCCAGCAGCCACAGGGGATCTCCCTACGAGCAGTACTTC. This translates into CASSHRGSPYEQYF.